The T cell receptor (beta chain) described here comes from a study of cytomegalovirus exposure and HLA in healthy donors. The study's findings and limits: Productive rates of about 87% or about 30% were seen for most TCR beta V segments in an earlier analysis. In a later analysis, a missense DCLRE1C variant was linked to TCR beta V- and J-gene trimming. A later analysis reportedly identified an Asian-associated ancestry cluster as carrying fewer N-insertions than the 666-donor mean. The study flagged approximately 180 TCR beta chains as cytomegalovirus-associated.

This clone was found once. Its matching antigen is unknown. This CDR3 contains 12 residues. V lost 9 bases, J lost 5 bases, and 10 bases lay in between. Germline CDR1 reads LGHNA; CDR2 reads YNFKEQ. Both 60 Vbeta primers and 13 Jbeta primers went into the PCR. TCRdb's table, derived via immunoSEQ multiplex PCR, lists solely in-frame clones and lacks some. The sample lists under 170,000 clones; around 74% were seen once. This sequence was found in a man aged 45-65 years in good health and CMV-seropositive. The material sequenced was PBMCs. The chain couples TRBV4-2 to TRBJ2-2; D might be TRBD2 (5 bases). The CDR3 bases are TGTGCCAGTCGGGGTGTAACCGGGGAGCTGTTTTTT. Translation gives CASRGVTGELFF.